This T cell receptor beta chain was obtained from a study of graft-versus-host responses after intestinal transplantation. The overall study: All recipients were transplanted with multivisceral, liver-intestinal, or isolated intestinal grafts. After anti-thymocyte globulin induction, recipients took tacrolimus and steroids for three to four years. Study-wide results and limits: Among recipient marrow samples, GvH clones were found; some appeared first in ileum or blood. Across patients carrying graft-donor T cell macrochimerism, allografts held high graft-versus-host to host-versus-graft clonal ratios.

The CDR3 contains 14 residues. V was shortened by 6 bases and J by 4 bases, with 13 bases between the two germline ends. Germline assignment: CDR1 MDHEN and CDR2 SYDVKM. This table comes from immunoSEQ multiplex PCR, and its TCRdb copy is limited to in-frame clones, with some not included. Seen here are about 120,000 clones, just under 95% observed once, and the top ten hold roughly 0.12%. About this clone itself: What it binds is unknown.

This receptor was identified in a human donor who received an intestinal transplant. The chain carries TRBV28 and TRBJ1-3; tentatively, D is TRBD1 (5 bases). Source: unstimulated CD4+ T cells sorted from spleen or lymph node cells, taken before intestinal transplant. CDR3 region: CASRRGGTGNTIYF. The CDR3 nucleotides are TGTGCCAGCAGGCGGGGAGGGACGGGAAACACCATATATTTT. Together with reference TRBV28 and TRBJ1-3, the CDR3 gives the full variable domain: DVKVTQSSRYLVKRTGEKVFLECVQDMDHENMFWYRQDPGLGLRLIYFSYDVKMKEKGDIPEGYSVSREKKERFSLILESASTNQTSMYLCASRRGGTGNTIYFGEGSWLTVV.